The entry below describes one T cell receptor (beta chain). Its antigen remains unknown. This record comes from a study of CD8+ T cells in alopecia areata. cDNA reverse transcribed from extracted RNA served as the sequencing template. Clones were sequenced by immunoSEQ multiplex PCR, and TCRdb holds only the in-frame ones, with some missing. The sample carries 90,000 to 130,000 clones, under 60% recorded once. Study-level findings and limits: Scalp sequencing captures resident alphabeta T cells of normal skin too.

The germline V gene encodes CDR1 SGHRS and CDR2 YFSETQ. The ends were cut back, 3 bases at V and 5 bases at J, with 14 bases in the middle. The CDR3 length is 14 residues. Peripheral blood and lesional scalp punch biopsies were taken from alopecia areata patients. The sample taken for sequencing was NKG2D-low CD8+ T cells sorted from blood. The sequence was obtained from a human donor with alopecia areata. This chain links TRBV5-1 with TRBJ1-1; tentatively, D is TRBD1 (6 bases). The CDR3 here is CASSSRGGPTEAFF. The CDR3 bases are TGCGCCAGCAGCTCGAGGGGGGGGCCGACTGAAGCTTTCTTT.